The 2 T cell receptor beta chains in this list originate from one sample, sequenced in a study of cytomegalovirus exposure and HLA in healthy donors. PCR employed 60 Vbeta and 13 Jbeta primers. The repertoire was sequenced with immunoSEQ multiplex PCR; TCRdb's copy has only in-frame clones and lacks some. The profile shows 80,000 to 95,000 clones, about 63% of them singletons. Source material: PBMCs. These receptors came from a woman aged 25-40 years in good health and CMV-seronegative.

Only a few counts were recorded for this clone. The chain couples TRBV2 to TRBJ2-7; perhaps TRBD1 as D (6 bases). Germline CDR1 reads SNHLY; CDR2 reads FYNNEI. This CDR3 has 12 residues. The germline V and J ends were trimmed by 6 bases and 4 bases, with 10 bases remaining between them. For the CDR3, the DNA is TGTGCCAGCAGACCGGACAGTTACGAGCAGTACTTC. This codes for CASRPDSYEQYF.

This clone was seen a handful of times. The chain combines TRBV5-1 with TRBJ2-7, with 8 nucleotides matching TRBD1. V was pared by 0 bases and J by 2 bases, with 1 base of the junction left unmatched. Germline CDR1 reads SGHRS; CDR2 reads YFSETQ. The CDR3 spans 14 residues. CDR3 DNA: TGCGCCAGCAGCTTGGGGACAGGGACCTACGAGCAGTACTTC. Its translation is CASSLGTGTYEQYF.